This passage covers 11 T cell receptor beta chains from one sample sequenced in a study of CD8+ T cells in alopecia areata. Treatment specified: oral pan-JAK inhibitor, 5-10 mg twice daily. RNA, once extracted, was reverse transcribed into cDNA for use as the sequencing template. Method: immunoSEQ multiplex PCR; TCRdb's copy keeps in-frame clones and lacks some. Of approximately 280,000 clones in the sample, about 62% were seen once. Specimen: CD4+ T cells sorted from blood, collected at week 24, from a patient treated with tofacitinib. The receptor set was obtained from a human donor with alopecia areata.

In its sample, this clone was seen a few times. The chain has TRBV23-1 and TRBJ1-4; D call uncertain. TRBV23-1 is annotated as an ORF whose role is uncertain. The CDR3 is made up of 12 amino acids. The V end was cut by 0 bases, the J end by 11 bases, with 7 bases between. Written as DNA, the CDR3 is TGCGCCAGCAGTCAATCTCGGCGGAAACTGTTTTTT. Encoded protein: CASSQSRRKLFF.

The chain employs TRBV30 and TRBJ2-3; a weak D match, TRBD2 (5 bases). There are 17 residues in the CDR3. Germline CDR1 reads GTSNPN; CDR2 reads SVGIG (reference sequence). The ends were cut back, 1 base at V and 6 bases at J, with 23 bases in the middle. CDR3 sequence: CAWSAILGRLPADTQYF. The CDR3 nucleotides are TGTGCCTGGAGTGCTATTCTTGGACGACTACCCGCGGATACGCAGTATTTT.

Only a few counts were recorded for this clone. The chain uses TRBV19 and TRBJ2-1; D not resolved. Per germline, CDR1 LNHDA and CDR2 SQIVND (reference sequence). This CDR3 is 12 amino acids long. The ends were cut back, 3 bases at V and 3 bases at J, with 3 bases in the middle. CDR3 loop: CASSIDYNEQFF. In DNA form, the CDR3 reads TGTGCCAGTAGTATCGACTACAATGAGCAGTTCTTC.

Note on this clone: Its ends do not fully match the called genes, so a read error is possible. The chain recombines TRBV7-7 with TRBJ2-5; D call uncertain. CDR3 length: 14 amino acids. CDR1 is SSHAT and CDR2 is FNYEAQ in the germline V gene (reference sequence). DNA of the CDR3: TGTGCTAGCAGCTCTTCCAAAGGTGCGGAGACCCAGTACTTC. This sequence encodes CASSSSKGAETQYF. Filled out from reference TRBV7-7 and TRBJ2-5, the complete variable domain reads GAGVSQSPRYKVTKRGQDVTLRCDPISSHATLYWYQQALGQGPEFLTYFNYEAQPDKSGLPSDRFSAERPEGSISTLTIQRTEQRDSAMYRCASSSSKGAETQYFGPGTRLLVL.

This chain joins TRBV7-9 and TRBJ1-6; a weak D match, TRBD1 (6 bases). Trimming removed 0 bases from V and 5 bases from J, with 17 bases in between. Germline CDR1 SEHNR, CDR2 FQNEAQ (reference sequence). The CDR3 is 18 amino acids. The CDR3: CASSLAVDTGLNNSPLHF. DNA of the CDR3: TGTGCCAGCAGCTTAGCGGTCGACACAGGGTTAAATAATTCACCCCTCCACTTT.

This chain connects TRBV18 to TRBJ2-2, with 7 nucleotides matching TRBD1. V lost 7 bases, J lost 0 bases, and 5 bases stayed unmatched. The length of the CDR3 is 15 residues. Germline values: CDR1 KGHSH, CDR2 LQKENI. The CDR3 here is CASFTGAANTGELFF. CDR3 DNA: TGTGCCAGCTTTACAGGGGCCGCGAACACCGGGGAGCTGTTTTTT.

The V and J genes are TRBV20-1 and TRBJ2-5; D gene unclear. The CDR3 length is 11 residues. CDR1 and CDR2 (germline): DFQATT, SNEGSKA (reference sequence). In nucleotides, the CDR3 is TGCAGCGCCCTTCTATCTGAGACCCAGTACTTC. This encodes CSALLSETQYF.

This chain connects TRBV15 to TRBJ1-2; TRBD1 agrees at 8 bases. CDR1 is LNHNV, CDR2 YYDKDF, per germline (reference sequence). Losses at the gene ends were 1 base for V and 8 bases for J; bases not matched to a gene: 9. This CDR3 is 15 amino acids long. The CDR3 sequence is CATSRVGQALRGYTF. CDR3 coding DNA: TGTGCCACCAGCAGAGTGGGACAGGCCCTGAGGGGCTACACCTTC.

The chain recombines TRBV5-1 with TRBJ2-3; D is undetermined. V was shortened by 5 bases and J by 0 bases, with 13 bases between the two germline ends. Germline values: CDR1 SGHRS, CDR2 YFSETQ. The CDR3 is 15 amino acids. The CDR3 protein is CASRMLPSSTDTQYF. CDR3 nucleotides: TGCGCCAGCAGGATGTTACCTTCTAGCACAGATACGCAGTATTTT.

V usage is TRBV29-1 and J usage is TRBJ1-2; TRBD1 aligns across 10 bases. The CDR3 covers 14 residues. The germline V gene has CDR1 SQVTM and CDR2 ANQGSEA. Germline trimming cut 3 bases from V and 11 bases from J; bases unmatched to any gene: 12. The CDR3 region is CSVEPRTGTGVYTF. CDR3 nucleotides: TGCAGCGTTGAGCCCCGCACCGGGACAGGGGTATACACCTTC.

The gene calls are TRBV29-1 and TRBJ1-5; 10 nucleotides align to TRBD1. V lost 6 bases and J lost 4; bases outside the gene matches: 9. From germline, CDR1 is SQVTM and CDR2 ANQGSEA. The CDR3 length is 15 residues. This CDR3 reads CSVRLGTGVNQPQHF. The CDR3 region has the DNA TGCAGCGTCCGCCTCGGGACAGGGGTTAATCAGCCCCAGCATTTT. Looking up the rest from reference TRBV29-1 and TRBJ1-5 gives the full variable domain: SAVISQKPSRDICQRGTSLTIQCQVDSQVTMMFWYRQQPGQSLTLIATANQGSEATYESGFVIDKFPISRPNLTFSTLTVSNMSPEDSSIYLCSVRLGTGVNQPQHFGDGTRLSIL.